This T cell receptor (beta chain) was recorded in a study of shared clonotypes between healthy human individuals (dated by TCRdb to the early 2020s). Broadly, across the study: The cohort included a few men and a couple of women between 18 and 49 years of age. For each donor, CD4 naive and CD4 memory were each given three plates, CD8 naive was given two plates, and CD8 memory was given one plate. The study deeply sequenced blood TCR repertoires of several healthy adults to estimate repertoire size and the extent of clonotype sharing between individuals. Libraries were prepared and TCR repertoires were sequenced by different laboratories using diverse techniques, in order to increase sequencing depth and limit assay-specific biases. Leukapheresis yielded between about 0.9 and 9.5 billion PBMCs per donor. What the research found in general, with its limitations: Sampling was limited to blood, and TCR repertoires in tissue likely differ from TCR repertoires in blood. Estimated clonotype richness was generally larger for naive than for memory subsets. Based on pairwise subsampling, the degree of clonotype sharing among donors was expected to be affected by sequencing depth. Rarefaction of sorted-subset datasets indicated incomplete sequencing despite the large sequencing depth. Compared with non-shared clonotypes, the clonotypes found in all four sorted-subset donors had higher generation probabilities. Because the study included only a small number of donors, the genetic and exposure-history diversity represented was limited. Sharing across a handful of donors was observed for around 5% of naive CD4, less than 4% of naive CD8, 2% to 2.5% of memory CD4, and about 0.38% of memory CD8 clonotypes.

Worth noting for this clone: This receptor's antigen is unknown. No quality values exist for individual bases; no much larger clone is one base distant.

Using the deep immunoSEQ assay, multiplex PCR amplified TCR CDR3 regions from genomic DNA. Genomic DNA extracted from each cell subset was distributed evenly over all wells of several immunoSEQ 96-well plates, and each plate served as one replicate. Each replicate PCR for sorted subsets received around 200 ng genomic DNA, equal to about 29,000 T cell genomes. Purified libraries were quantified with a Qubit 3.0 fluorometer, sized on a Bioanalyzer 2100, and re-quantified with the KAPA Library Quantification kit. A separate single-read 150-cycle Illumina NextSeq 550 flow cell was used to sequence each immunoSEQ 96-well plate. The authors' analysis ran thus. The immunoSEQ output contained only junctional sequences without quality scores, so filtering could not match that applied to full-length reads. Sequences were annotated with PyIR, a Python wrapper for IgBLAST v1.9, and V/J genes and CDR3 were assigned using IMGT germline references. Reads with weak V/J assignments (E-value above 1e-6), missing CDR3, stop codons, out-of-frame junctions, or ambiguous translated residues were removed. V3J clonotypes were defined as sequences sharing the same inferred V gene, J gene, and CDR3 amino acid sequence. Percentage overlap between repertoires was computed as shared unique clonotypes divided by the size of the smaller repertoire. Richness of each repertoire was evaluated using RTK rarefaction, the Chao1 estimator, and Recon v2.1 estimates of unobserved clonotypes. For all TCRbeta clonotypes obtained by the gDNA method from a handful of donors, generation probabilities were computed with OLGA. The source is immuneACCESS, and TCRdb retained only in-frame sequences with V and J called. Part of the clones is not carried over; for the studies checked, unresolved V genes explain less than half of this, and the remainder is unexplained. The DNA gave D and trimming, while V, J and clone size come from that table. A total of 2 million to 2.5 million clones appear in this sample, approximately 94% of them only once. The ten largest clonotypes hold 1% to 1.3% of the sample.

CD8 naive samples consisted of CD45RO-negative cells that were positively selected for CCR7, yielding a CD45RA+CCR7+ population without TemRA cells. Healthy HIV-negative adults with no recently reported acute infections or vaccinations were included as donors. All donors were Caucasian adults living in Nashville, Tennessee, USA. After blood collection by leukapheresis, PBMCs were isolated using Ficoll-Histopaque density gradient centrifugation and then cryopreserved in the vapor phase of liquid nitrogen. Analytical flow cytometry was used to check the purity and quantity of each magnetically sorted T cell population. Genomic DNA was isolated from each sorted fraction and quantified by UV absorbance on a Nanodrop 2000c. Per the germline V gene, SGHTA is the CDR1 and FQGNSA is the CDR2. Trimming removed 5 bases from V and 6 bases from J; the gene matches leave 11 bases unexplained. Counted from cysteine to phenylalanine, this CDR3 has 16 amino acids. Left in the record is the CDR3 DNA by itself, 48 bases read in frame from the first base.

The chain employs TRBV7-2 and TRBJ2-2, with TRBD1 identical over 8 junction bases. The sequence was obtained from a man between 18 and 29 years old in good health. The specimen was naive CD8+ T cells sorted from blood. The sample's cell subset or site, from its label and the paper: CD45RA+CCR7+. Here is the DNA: TGTGCCAGCAGCACCGCCTCCGGGACAGGAGCCGGGGAGCTGTTTTTT. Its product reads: CASSTASGTGAGELFF. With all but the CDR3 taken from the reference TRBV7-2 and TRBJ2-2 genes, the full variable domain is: GAGVSQSPSNKVTEKGKDVELRCDPISGHTALYWYRQSLGQGLEFLIYFQGNSAPDKSGLPSDRFSAERTGGSVSTLTIQRTQQEDSAVYLCASSTASGTGAGELFFGEGSRLTVL.